The 10 T cell receptor beta chains given below trace back to one sample, sequenced in a study of cytomegalovirus exposure and HLA in healthy donors. PCR primers comprised 60 Vbeta and 13 Jbeta primers. Data came from immunoSEQ multiplex PCR; TCRdb stores just in-frame clones and leaves some out. The sample consists of 180,000 or so clones, around three quarters of them appearing once. Sequenced material: PBMCs. These receptors all come from a woman in her fifties or sixties in good health and CMV-seronegative.

The V and J genes are TRBV28 and TRBJ1-5, with 7 bases fitting TRBD1. The germline CDR1 and CDR2 sequences are MDHEN and SYDVKM. The CDR3 extends over 15 amino acids. J lost 1 base, V lost 6 bases, and 6 bases had no gene match. CDR3 residues: CASRTDRVSNQPQHF. The CDR3 DNA reads TGTGCCAGCAGGACCGACAGGGTAAGCAATCAGCCCCAGCATTTT.

The chain is built from TRBV25-1 and TRBJ2-5; D possibly corresponds to TRBD2 (6 bases). Germline V lookup: CDR1 MGHDK, CDR2 SYGVNS. There are 15 residues in the CDR3. V was clipped by 3 bases and J by 5 bases, with 16 bases between them. The CDR3 region is CASSEQGLTLETQYF. For the CDR3, the DNA is TGTGCCAGCAGTGAGCAGGGACTGACTCTGGAGACCCAGTACTTC.

The rearrangement joins TRBV5-6 to TRBJ2-7, with D perhaps matching TRBD1 (6 bases). The germline V gene encodes CDR1 SGHDT and CDR2 YYEEEE. The CDR3 sequence is 13 residues long. Trimming removed 1 base from V and 2 bases from J, with 7 bases in between. The CDR3, as DNA: TGTGCCAGCAGCTTGCAGGGGACCTACGAGCAGTACTTC. Amino acid sequence: CASSLQGTYEQYF.

The chain has TRBV6-1 and TRBJ2-1; TRBD2 might be the D (6 bases). The CDR3 consists of 15 residues. The V gene lost 5 bases and the J gene lost 8 bases, with 19 bases spanning the gap. Germline-derived CDR1 and CDR2 are MNHNS and SASEGT. The CDR3 spells CASSPLASLWDEQFF. For the CDR3, the DNA is TGTGCCAGCAGTCCTCTAGCGTCCCTCTGGGATGAGCAGTTCTTC.

CDR3 sequence reads: CASIRTGTNSPLHF. CDR3 sequence (DNA): TGTGCCAGCATCCGGACAGGGACTAATTCACCCCTCCACTTT. This chain joins TRBV2 and TRBJ1-6, with 8 bases matching TRBD1. This CDR3 comprises 14 residues. Germline CDR1 is SNHLY and CDR2 is FYNNEI. The V gene end was trimmed by 7 bases and the J gene end by 6 bases; junction bases not matched to a gene: 5.

The chain uses TRBV6-5 and TRBJ1-1, with D possibly being TRBD1 (5 bases). Germline assignment: CDR1 MNHEY and CDR2 SVGAGI. CDR3 length: 13 residues. V was cut by 8 bases and J by 4 bases, with 14 bases left in between. Written as DNA, the CDR3 is TGTGCCAGCTCCATGGGGGGGATCACTGAAGCTTTCTTT. Encoded protein: CASSMGGITEAFF.

This chain joins TRBV25-1 and TRBJ2-2, with 7 bases fitting TRBD1. The CDR3 is 16 residues long. The ends lost 4 bases at V and 3 bases at J; junction bases unmatched: 8. The germline CDR1 and CDR2 sequences are MGHDK and SYGVNS. This CDR3 is CASSVPGTADTGELFF. Here the CDR3 DNA reads TGTGCCAGCAGTGTCCCCGGGACAGCGGACACCGGGGAGCTGTTTTTT.

The chain has TRBV6-5 and TRBJ2-1; 11 nucleotides match TRBD1. The CDR3 spans 16 residues. V shed 2 bases, J shed 3 bases, and the junction held 3 bases outside the gene matches. Looked up from germline, CDR1 is MNHEY and CDR2 is SVGAGI. The CDR3 protein is CASSYRGTGGYNEQFF. The CDR3 coding sequence is TGTGCCAGCAGTTACAGGGGGACAGGGGGCTACAATGAGCAGTTCTTC.

The rearrangement uses TRBV10-2 and TRBJ1-6, with a tentative D call TRBD1 (5 bases). Trimming stripped 0 bases from V and 7 bases from J, with 19 bases between. The CDR3 totals 18 residues. Germline assignment: CDR1 WSHSY and CDR2 SAAADI. This CDR3 is CASSESIREGTFNSPLHF. CDR3 in DNA: TGCGCCAGCAGTGAGTCGATAAGGGAGGGGACCTTCAATTCACCCCTCCACTTT.

This clone was observed a handful of times. The gene calls are TRBV11-2 and TRBJ1-2; TRBD1 matches at 11 bases. The CDR3 is made up of 15 amino acids. With 5 bases clipped from V and 8 bases from J, the junction kept 10 bases outside the gene matches. Germline assignment: CDR1 SGHAT and CDR2 FQNNGV. CDR3 in amino acids: CASSIRTGGVGGYTF. In DNA, the CDR3 is TGTGCCAGCAGCATCAGGACAGGGGGCGTAGGAGGCTACACCTTC. The variable domain in full, with the rest retrieved from reference TRBV11-2 and TRBJ1-2, is EAGVAQSPRYKIIEKRQSVAFWCNPISGHATLYWYQQILGQGPKLLIQFQNNGVVDDSQLPKDRFSAERLKGVDSTLKIQPAKLEDSAVYLCASSIRTGGVGGYTFGSGTRLTVV.